Detailed here is one TCR beta chain. Its antigen is as yet unknown. This entry belongs to a study of PD-L1 blockade in urothelial cancer. Clones were sequenced by immunoSEQ multiplex PCR, and TCRdb holds only the in-frame ones, with some missing. The data show 35,000 to 45,000 clones, roughly 84% seen once. Germline CDR1 is SGHDT and CDR2 is YYEEEE. This CDR3 region has 11 residues. With 0 bases removed from V and 8 bases from J, the gap between germline ends came to 2 bases. Time point indicated: pretreatment peripheral blood. Study results and limitations: Below-median blood TCR clonality before treatment forecast better survival.

This rearrangement joins TRBV5-6 to TRBJ2-2; D unresolved. The clonotype was recovered from a donor aged 40 or over with urothelial cancer. The sample consisted of PBMCs, taken around atezolizumab (anti-PD-L1) treatment. CDR3 nucleotides: TGTGCCAGCAGCTTGGCGGGGGAGCTGTTTTTT. Its translation: CASSLAGELFF.